This T cell receptor beta chain was sequenced during a study of T-cell reconstitution after alpha-beta-depleted transplantation in children. This sample's TCRbeta library carried unique molecular identifier barcodes. TCRdb re-derived calls from the PCR reads in MiXCR, one entry per CDR3 protein. This table has about 370,000 distinct CDR3 sequences, roughly 21% appearing once. The sample holds many counts of this clonotype. The germline gene is not matched at one end of the junction; a read error may be the cause. This CDR3 has 13 amino acids. Germline assignment: CDR1 SGHAT and CDR2 FQNNGV. The receptor's source is a human donor who donated a stem cell graft to a child with acute myeloid leukemia. The chain joins TRBV11-2 to TRBJ2-7; 8 bases agree with TRBD1. Source: PBMCs from the stem cell graft donor, taken from the stem cell graft. CDR3 sequence reads: CASSLDRGNEQYF. CDR3 coding DNA: TGTGCCAGCAGTTTAGACAGGGGCAACGAGCAGTACTTC.